The rows below give T cell receptor beta chains drawn from one sample of a study of OX40 agonist ivuxolimab in advanced cancers. Produced via immunoSEQ multiplex PCR; TCRdb's table is partial and in-frame only. The table includes about 64,000 clones, more than 85% detected once. Specimen: CD4+ or CD8+ T cells sorted from blood, collected in a trial of the OX40 agonist ivuxolimab. These receptor sequences come from an adult with an advanced solid tumor such as melanoma, head and neck, liver or kidney cancer. Both conserved end residues are part of each CDR3. A D gene is named only where the DNA matches it firmly. Not all rows give a size; the values are once, few, many and, for expanded clones, a class.

cdr3_aa: CASGSSLYNEQFF
cdr3_nt: TGTGCTAGTGGTTCTTCACTCTACAATGAGCAGTTCTTC
d_call: NA
clone_size: NA
v_call: TRBV12-5
j_call: TRBJ2-1

cdr3_aa: CASRKLAGGTDTQYF
cdr3_nt: TGTGCCAGCAGAAAGCTAGCGGGAGGCACAGATACGCAGTATTTT
d_call: TRBD2
clone_size: NA
v_call: TRBV2
j_call: TRBJ2-3

cdr3_aa: CAWSGADLAGGPPEQYF
cdr3_nt: TGTGCCTGGAGTGGGGCGGACCTGGCGGGAGGGCCGCCCGAGCAGTACTTC
d_call: TRBD2
clone_size: NA
v_call: TRBV30
j_call: TRBJ2-7

cdr3_aa: CASSRDPGANVLTF
cdr3_nt: TGTGCCAGCAGTCGGGACCCTGGGGCCAACGTCCTGACTTTC
d_call: NA
clone_size: NA
v_call: TRBV6-5
j_call: TRBJ2-6

cdr3_aa: CASSSGPRNEQFF
cdr3_nt: TGTGCCAGCAGCTCAGGACCCCGCAATGAGCAGTTCTTC
d_call: NA
clone_size: few
v_call: TRBV7-8
j_call: TRBJ2-1

cdr3_aa: CASSALVASSNQPQHF
cdr3_nt: TGTGCCAGCAGTGCCCTTGTGGCAAGTAGCAATCAGCCCCAGCATTTT
d_call: NA
clone_size: NA
v_call: TRBV6-1
j_call: TRBJ1-5

cdr3_aa: CASSPYLDEQYF
cdr3_nt: TGTGCCAGCTCACCATACTTAGACGAGCAGTACTTC
d_call: NA
clone_size: NA
v_call: TRBV18
j_call: TRBJ2-7

cdr3_aa: CASSPRPAETDTQYF
cdr3_nt: TGTGCCAGCAGTCCTCGACCTGCGGAGACAGATACGCAGTATTTT
d_call: NA
clone_size: NA
v_call: TRBV9
j_call: TRBJ2-3

cdr3_aa: CATSRERLAGLTLDTQYF
cdr3_nt: TGTGCCACCAGCAGAGAGAGACTTGCGGGGCTAACTCTAGATACGCAGTATTTT
d_call: NA
clone_size: NA
v_call: TRBV15
j_call: TRBJ2-3

cdr3_aa: CASYPSWELKAFF
cdr3_nt: TGTGCCAGCTATCCCAGCTGGGAATTAAAAGCTTTCTTT
d_call: NA
clone_size: once
v_call: TRBV5-5
j_call: TRBJ1-1

cdr3_aa: CASSPGGQGLSNQPQHF
cdr3_nt: TGTGCCAGCAGCCCGGGGGGACAGGGCTTAAGCAATCAGCCCCAGCATTTT
d_call: TRBD1
clone_size: few
v_call: TRBV7-2
j_call: TRBJ1-5

cdr3_aa: CASSAGTGKWSEAFF
cdr3_nt: TGTGCCAGTAGTGCTGGGACAGGGAAGTGGAGTGAAGCTTTCTTT
d_call: TRBD1
clone_size: NA
v_call: TRBV19
j_call: TRBJ1-1

cdr3_aa: CASSFGREREDTQYF
cdr3_nt: TGTGCCAGCAGCTTTGGGCGGGAGAGAGAAGATACGCAGTATTTT
d_call: TRBD2
clone_size: few
v_call: TRBV11-3
j_call: TRBJ2-3

cdr3_aa: CASSIRSGSGANVLTF
cdr3_nt: TGCGCCAGCAGCATCCGGTCGGGCTCTGGGGCCAACGTCCTGACTTTC
d_call: NA
clone_size: NA
v_call: TRBV5-1
j_call: TRBJ2-6

cdr3_aa: CASSYSSTGYTEAFF
cdr3_nt: TGTGCCAGCAGTTACTCCTCTACAGGGTACACTGAAGCTTTCTTT
d_call: NA
clone_size: NA
v_call: TRBV6-5
j_call: TRBJ1-1

cdr3_aa: CASSLEGSWASGSYNEQFF
cdr3_nt: TGTGCCAGCAGCTTAGAAGGCAGTTGGGCTAGCGGTTCATACAATGAGCAGTTCTTC
d_call: TRBD2
clone_size: NA
v_call: TRBV7-8
j_call: TRBJ2-1

cdr3_aa: CASSTGDSRNQPQHF
cdr3_nt: TGTGCCAGTAGTACAGGGGACAGCCGCAATCAGCCCCAGCATTTT
d_call: TRBD1
clone_size: NA
v_call: TRBV19
j_call: TRBJ1-5

cdr3_aa: CASSETSGLAGEYEQYF
cdr3_nt: TGTGCCAGCAGCGAAACCTCGGGACTAGCGGGAGAATACGAGCAGTACTTC
d_call: NA
clone_size: NA
v_call: TRBV21-1
j_call: TRBJ2-7

cdr3_aa: CASTALGPDGETQYF
cdr3_nt: TGCGCCAGCACCGCCCTTGGGCCCGATGGAGAGACCCAGTACTTC
d_call: NA
clone_size: once
v_call: TRBV5-1
j_call: TRBJ2-5

cdr3_aa: CASRVPVRTGELFF
cdr3_nt: TGTGCCAGCCGGGTCCCCGTCAGGACCGGGGAGCTGTTTTTT
d_call: NA
clone_size: NA
v_call: TRBV21-1
j_call: TRBJ2-2

cdr3_aa: CASSRQGLGTDTQYF
cdr3_nt: TGTGCCAGTAGCCGACAGGGTCTGGGCACAGATACGCAGTATTTT
d_call: TRBD1
clone_size: NA
v_call: TRBV19
j_call: TRBJ2-3

cdr3_aa: CASNRAGGPYEQYF
cdr3_nt: TGTGCCAGCAACCGAGCGGGAGGCCCCTACGAGCAGTACTTC
d_call: TRBD2
clone_size: NA
v_call: TRBV6-5
j_call: TRBJ2-7

cdr3_aa: CASSLTAGGLETQYF
cdr3_nt: TGTGCCAGCAGCTTAACAGCGGGAGGGCTGGAGACCCAGTACTTC
d_call: TRBD2
clone_size: NA
v_call: TRBV11-3
j_call: TRBJ2-5

cdr3_aa: CASSLGHGNQPQHF
cdr3_nt: TGTGCCAGCAGCTTAGGTCATGGCAATCAGCCCCAGCATTTT
d_call: NA
clone_size: NA
v_call: TRBV7-2
j_call: TRBJ1-5

cdr3_aa: CASSGREGIFQPQHF
cdr3_nt: TGTGCCAGCAGTGGTCGCGAGGGGATTTTTCAGCCCCAGCATTTT
d_call: NA
clone_size: NA
v_call: TRBV2
j_call: TRBJ1-5

cdr3_aa: CASSYTGGWYEQYF
cdr3_nt: TGTGCCAGCAGTTATACAGGGGGGTGGTACGAGCAGTACTTC
d_call: TRBD1
clone_size: NA
v_call: TRBV7-9
j_call: TRBJ2-7

cdr3_aa: CASSGRGLETYEQYF
cdr3_nt: TGTGCCAGCAGTGGGAGAGGCCTCGAAACCTACGAGCAGTACTTC
d_call: NA
clone_size: NA
v_call: TRBV2
j_call: TRBJ2-7

cdr3_aa: CAWSGTGFQPQHF
cdr3_nt: TGTGCCTGGAGTGGGACAGGGTTTCAGCCCCAGCATTTT
d_call: TRBD1
clone_size: NA
v_call: TRBV30
j_call: TRBJ1-5

cdr3_aa: CAISGSPVLAGGPIEETQYF
cdr3_nt: TGTGCCATCAGTGGGTCCCCGGTTCTAGCGGGAGGGCCGATTGAAGAGACCCAGTACTTC
d_call: TRBD2
clone_size: NA
v_call: TRBV10-3
j_call: TRBJ2-5

cdr3_aa: CASRRTESYEQYF
cdr3_nt: TGTGCCAGCAGACGGACAGAGTCCTACGAGCAGTACTTC
d_call: NA
clone_size: NA
v_call: TRBV6-6
j_call: TRBJ2-7

cdr3_aa: CASSIDRNIQETQYF
cdr3_nt: TGTGCCAGTAGTATAGACAGGAACATCCAAGAGACCCAGTACTTC
d_call: NA
clone_size: NA
v_call: TRBV19
j_call: TRBJ2-5

cdr3_aa: CASSLRDTQYF
cdr3_nt: TGTGCCAGCAGCTTGAGAGATACGCAGTATTTT
d_call: NA
clone_size: NA
v_call: TRBV5-8
j_call: TRBJ2-3

cdr3_aa: CASSDRDRVSVVNYGYTF
cdr3_nt: TGTGCCAGCAGTGACAGGGACAGGGTATCCGTCGTTAACTATGGCTACACCTTC
d_call: TRBD1
clone_size: NA
v_call: TRBV6-4
j_call: TRBJ1-2

cdr3_aa: CASQGRLAEIYEQYF
cdr3_nt: TGTGCCTCCCAGGGGCGGCTAGCGGAGATATACGAGCAGTACTTC
d_call: NA
clone_size: NA
v_call: TRBV15
j_call: TRBJ2-7

cdr3_aa: CASSWQGVDEQFF
cdr3_nt: TGCGCCAGCAGCTGGCAGGGGGTAGATGAGCAGTTCTTC
d_call: TRBD1
clone_size: NA
v_call: TRBV4-1
j_call: TRBJ2-1

cdr3_aa: CASSLYRIPATNEKLFF
cdr3_nt: TGTGCCAGCAGTTTATACAGAATCCCTGCAACTAATGAAAAACTGTTTTTT
d_call: NA
clone_size: NA
v_call: TRBV27
j_call: TRBJ1-4

cdr3_aa: CASSLGTSGTGLVNTQYF
cdr3_nt: TGTGCCAGCAGCTTAGGAACTTCCGGGACTGGTTTGGTAAATACGCAGTATTTT
d_call: NA
clone_size: NA
v_call: TRBV7-6
j_call: TRBJ2-3

cdr3_aa: CASSRQGRANGELFF
cdr3_nt: TGCGCCAGCAGTAGACAGGGGCGGGCGAATGGGGAGCTGTTTTTT
d_call: TRBD1
clone_size: NA
v_call: TRBV10-2
j_call: TRBJ2-2

cdr3_aa: CAGVTDYGGYYNEQFF
cdr3_nt: TGTGCCGGAGTCACTGATTACGGGGGTTACTACAATGAGCAGTTCTTC
d_call: NA
clone_size: NA
v_call: TRBV5-8
j_call: TRBJ2-1

cdr3_aa: CASSVAGPYEQYF
cdr3_nt: TGTGCCAGCAGTGTGGCAGGCCCCTACGAGCAGTACTTC
d_call: NA
clone_size: NA
v_call: TRBV25-1
j_call: TRBJ2-7

cdr3_aa: CASSSLGGPLYEQYF
cdr3_nt: TGTGCCAGCAGCTCTCTGGGCGGACCCCTCTACGAGCAGTACTTC
d_call: NA
clone_size: NA
v_call: TRBV5-4
j_call: TRBJ2-7

cdr3_aa: CASSSADRFGEQYF
cdr3_nt: TGTGCCAGCAGCTCGGCTGACCGCTTCGGCGAGCAGTACTTC
d_call: NA
clone_size: NA
v_call: TRBV5-4
j_call: TRBJ2-7